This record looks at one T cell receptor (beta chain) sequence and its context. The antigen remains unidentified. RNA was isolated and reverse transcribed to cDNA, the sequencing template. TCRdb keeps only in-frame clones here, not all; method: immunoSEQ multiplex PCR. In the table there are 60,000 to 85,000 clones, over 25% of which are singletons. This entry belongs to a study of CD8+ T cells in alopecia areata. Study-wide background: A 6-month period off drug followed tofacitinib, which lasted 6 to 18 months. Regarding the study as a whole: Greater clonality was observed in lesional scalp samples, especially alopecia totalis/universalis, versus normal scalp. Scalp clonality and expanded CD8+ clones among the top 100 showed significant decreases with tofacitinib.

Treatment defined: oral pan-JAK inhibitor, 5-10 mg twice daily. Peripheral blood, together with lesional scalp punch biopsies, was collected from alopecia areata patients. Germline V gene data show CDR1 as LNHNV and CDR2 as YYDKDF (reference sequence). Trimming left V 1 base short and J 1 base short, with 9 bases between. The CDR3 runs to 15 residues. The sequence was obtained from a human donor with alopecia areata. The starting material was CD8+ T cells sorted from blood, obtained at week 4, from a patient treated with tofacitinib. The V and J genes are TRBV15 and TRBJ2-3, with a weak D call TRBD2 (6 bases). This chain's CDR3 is CATSRGASGTDTQYF. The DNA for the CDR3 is TGTGCCACCAGCAGAGGGGCTAGCGGCACAGATACGCAGTATTTT.